Listed below are T cell receptor beta chains from one sample, sequenced in a study of CD8 T cells in Susac syndrome. TCRdb itself ran the immunoSEQ multiplex PCR reads through MiXCR, one entry per CDR3 protein. This table has approximately 210,000 distinct CDR3 sequences, 95% appearing once. Material: CD4+ T cells from PBMCs. The source of these receptors is a human donor with multiple sclerosis. CDR3s include the opening cysteine and the closing phenylalanine or tryptophan. A D gene is named only where the DNA matches it firmly. Clone size appears in some rows only: once, few, many, or a class for an expanded clone.

V	size	J	D	CDR3	DNA
TRBV30	-	TRBJ2-7	TRBD2	CAWNPGLAGGEQYF	TGTGCCTGGAACCCCGGACTAGCGGGAGGCGAGCAGTACTTC
TRBV20-1	once	TRBJ2-3	-	CSARDDGWSDTQYF	TGCAGTGCTAGAGATGACGGGTGGTCAGATACGCAGTATTTT
TRBV30	-	TRBJ2-7	TRBD2	CAWSRDLAGVSEQYF	TGTGCCTGGAGTAGAGATCTAGCGGGAGTTTCCGAGCAGTACTTC
TRBV9	-	TRBJ1-1	-	CASSVGWGVTEAFF	TGTGCCAGCAGCGTTGGCTGGGGCGTCACTGAAGCTTTCTTT
TRBV30	-	TRBJ1-1	-	CAWSRSQRLNTEAFF	TGTGCCTGGAGTAGATCACAGCGTTTGAACACTGAAGCTTTCTTT
TRBV12-3/TRBV12-4	-	TRBJ2-3	-	CASSLALRAASTDTQYF	TGTGCCAGCAGTTTAGCGCTTAGGGCTGCTAGCACAGATACGCAGTATTTT
TRBV2	-	TRBJ1-2	-	CASRDVGDYGYTF	TGTGCCAGCAGGGATGTTGGGGACTATGGCTACACCTTC
TRBV9	-	TRBJ2-7	-	CASSPRADRPLEQYF	TGTGCCAGCAGCCCCCGGGCTGACAGACCCTTGGAGCAGTACTTC
TRBV27	once	TRBJ2-6	TRBD1	CASSPDRVGANVLTF	TGTGCCAGCAGCCCGGACAGGGTTGGGGCCAACGTCCTGACTTTC
TRBV7-3	-	TRBJ2-5	-	CASSPTPLGETQYF	TGTGCCAGCAGCCCGACACCCCTGGGGGAGACCCAGTACTTC
TRBV7-9	once	TRBJ2-3	-	CASHLGRTDTQYF	TGTGCCAGTCACCTTGGACGCACAGATACGCAGTATTTT
TRBV24-1	-	TRBJ2-3	TRBD2	CATSEGGRSDTQYF	TGTGCCACCAGTGAGGGCGGGAGGTCGGATACGCAGTATTTT
TRBV6-6	-	TRBJ2-7	-	CASALTLYEQYF	TGTGCCAGCGCCTTGACCCTCTACGAGCAGTACTTC
TRBV5-1	-	TRBJ1-1	-	CASSLGFEGGSTEAFF	TGCGCCAGCAGCTTGGGATTTGAAGGAGGGAGCACTGAAGCTTTCTTT
TRBV29-1	-	TRBJ1-1	-	CSVDTEAFF	TGCAGCGTTGATACTGAAGCTTTCTTT
TRBV2	-	TRBJ1-2	TRBD1	CASSFTGEAGYTF	TGTGCCAGCAGTTTTACAGGGGAGGCTGGCTACACCTTC
TRBV30	-	TRBJ1-1	-	CAWLRVNTEAFF	TGTGCCTGGCTTAGGGTGAACACTGAAGCTTTCTTT
TRBV9	-	TRBJ2-7	-	CASSGTNSHEQYF	TGTGCCAGCAGCGGGACTAACTCCCACGAGCAGTACTTC
TRBV12-3/TRBV12-4	-	TRBJ2-5	TRBD2	CASSRGLAKQETQYF	TGTGCCAGCAGCCGGGGACTAGCGAAACAAGAGACCCAGTACTTC
TRBV12-3/TRBV12-4	-	TRBJ2-1	-	CASSGHSISNEQFF	TGTGCCAGCAGTGGTCATAGCATCTCCAATGAGCAGTTCTTC
TRBV12-3/TRBV12-4	-	TRBJ2-1	TRBD1	CASSLRQGYGNEQFF	TGTGCCAGCAGTTTAAGACAGGGCTATGGGAATGAGCAGTTCTTC
TRBV5-1	-	TRBJ2-7	-	CASSESVGFREQYF	TGCGCCAGCAGCGAATCCGTGGGTTTTCGAGAGCAGTACTTC
TRBV20-1	once	TRBJ2-7	TRBD1	CSAFPDRFTYEQYF	TGCAGTGCTTTCCCGGACAGGTTCACCTACGAGCAGTACTTC
TRBV5-1	-	TRBJ2-4	-	CASTHDQGNIQYF	TGCGCCAGCACCCATGACCAGGGAAACATTCAGTACTTC
TRBV7-3	-	TRBJ2-3	-	CASSFRDLTDTQYF	TGTGCCAGCAGCTTCCGGGACCTAACAGATACGCAGTATTTT
TRBV3-1	-	TRBJ1-5	-	CASSQGTSNQPQHF	TGTGCCAGCAGCCAGGGGACTAGCAATCAGCCCCAGCATTTT
TRBV15	-	TRBJ2-7	-	CATSRDIATTYEQYF	TGTGCCACCAGCAGAGATATAGCCACGACCTACGAGCAGTACTTC
TRBV6-5	-	TRBJ2-4	-	CASSGSTKNIQYF	TGTGCCAGCAGTGGCAGTACCAAAAACATTCAGTACTTC
TRBV29-1	-	TRBJ1-2	-	CSVEVLDTLSLYGYTF	TGCAGCGTTGAGGTCTTGGACACCTTGAGTCTCTATGGCTACACCTTC
TRBV27	-	TRBJ2-4	TRBD2	CATARSGGALAKNIQYF	TGTGCCACCGCCCGTAGCGGGGGGGCCCTAGCCAAAAACATTCAGTACTTC
TRBV9	-	TRBJ2-5	TRBD1	CASSESGGAGQETQYF	TGTGCCAGCAGCGAGTCAGGGGGCGCCGGGCAAGAGACCCAGTACTTC
TRBV5-4	-	TRBJ1-2	TRBD1	CASTNRTGSSYGYTF	TGTGCCAGCACCAACAGGACAGGGTCAAGCTATGGCTACACCTTC
TRBV29-1	-	TRBJ2-1	-	CSVVGQTSSYNEQFF	TGCAGCGTTGTTGGGCAGACTAGCTCCTACAATGAGCAGTTCTTC
TRBV4-1	-	TRBJ1-5	-	CASSQEADGLIGNQPQHF	TGCGCCAGCAGCCAAGAGGCGGACGGACTTATAGGCAATCAGCCCCAGCATTTT
TRBV30	-	TRBJ2-7	-	CAWSVPGLVYEQYF	TGTGCCTGGAGTGTGCCCGGGTTGGTATACGAGCAGTACTTC
TRBV20-1	-	TRBJ2-4	-	CSGVAKKNIQYF	TGCAGTGGGGTGGCCAAGAAAAACATTCAGTACTTC
TRBV1	once	TRBJ2-1	-	CTSSQRTGLAGHNEQFF	TGCACCAGCAGCCAACGGACGGGGCTAGCGGGGCACAATGAGCAGTTCTTC
TRBV29-1	-	TRBJ2-1	-	CSVQGGWGYNEQFF	TGCAGCGTCCAGGGTGGGTGGGGATACAATGAGCAGTTCTTC
TRBV20-1	-	TRBJ2-1	TRBD1	CSASSRTGAREQFF	TGCAGTGCTAGCTCTCGGACAGGTGCGAGGGAGCAGTTCTTC
TRBV9	-	TRBJ1-1	-	CASSVGHNTEAFF	TGTGCCAGCAGCGTAGGGCATAACACTGAAGCTTTCTTT
TRBV3-1	-	TRBJ2-7	TRBD2	CASSRPSGTIYEQYF	TGTGCCAGCAGCCGTCCTAGCGGGACGATCTACGAGCAGTACTTC
TRBV20-1	-	TRBJ1-4	-	CIVPGHNNEKLFF	TGCATAGTTCCGGGACACAATAATGAAAAACTGTTTTTT
TRBV7-9	-	TRBJ1-2	-	CASSLSGEYGYTF	TGTGCCAGCAGCTTGTCCGGCGAATATGGCTACACCTTC
TRBV7-9	-	TRBJ1-2	TRBD1	CASSLQGFGFGGYTF	TGTGCCAGCAGCCTACAGGGGTTCGGCTTCGGTGGCTACACCTTC
TRBV28	-	TRBJ2-7	-	CASSFSGFGEQYF	TGTGCCAGCAGTTTCTCGGGATTTGGGGAGCAGTACTTC
TRBV7-3	-	TRBJ1-2	TRBD1	CASSQGGSGGGYTF	TGTGCCAGCAGCCAGGGGGGCAGCGGAGGTGGCTACACCTTC
TRBV3-1	-	TRBJ2-2	-	CASSQEWGAGELFF	TGTGCCAGCAGCCAAGAATGGGGGGCCGGGGAGCTGTTTTTT
TRBV27	-	TRBJ2-7	-	CASSRRGFREDSYEQYF	TGTGCCAGCAGTCGAAGGGGGTTCCGGGAGGACTCCTACGAGCAGTACTTC
TRBV20-1	-	TRBJ1-5	-	CSARADRNQPQHF	TGCAGTGCTAGGGCCGACAGGAATCAGCCCCAGCATTTT